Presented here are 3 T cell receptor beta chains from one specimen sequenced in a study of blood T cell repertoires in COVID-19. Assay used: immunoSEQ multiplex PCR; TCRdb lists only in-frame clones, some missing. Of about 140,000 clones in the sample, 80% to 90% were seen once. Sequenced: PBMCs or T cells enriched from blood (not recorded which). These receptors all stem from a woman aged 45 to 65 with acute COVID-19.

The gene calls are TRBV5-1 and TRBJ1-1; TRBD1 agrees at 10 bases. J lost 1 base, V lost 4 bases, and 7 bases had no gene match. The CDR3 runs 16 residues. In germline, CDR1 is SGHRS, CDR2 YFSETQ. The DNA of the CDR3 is TGCGCCAGCAGCCCAGGACAGGGGGTAACGAACACTGAAGCTTTCTTT. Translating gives CASSPGQGVTNTEAFF.

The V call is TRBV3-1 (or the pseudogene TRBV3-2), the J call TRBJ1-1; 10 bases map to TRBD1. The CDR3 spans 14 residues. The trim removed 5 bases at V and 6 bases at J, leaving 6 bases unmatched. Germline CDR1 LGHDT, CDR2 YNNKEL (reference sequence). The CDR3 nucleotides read TGTGCCAGCAGCGCCGGGACAGGGGCCCCTGAAGCTTTCTTT. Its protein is CASSAGTGAPEAFF.

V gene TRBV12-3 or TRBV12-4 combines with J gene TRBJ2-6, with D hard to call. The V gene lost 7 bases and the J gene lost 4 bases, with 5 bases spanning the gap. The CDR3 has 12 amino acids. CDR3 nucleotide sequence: TGTGCCAGCACCCCAGGGGCCAACGTCCTGACTTTC. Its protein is CASTPGANVLTF.